These 27 T cell receptor beta chains came from one sample sequenced in a study of siplizumab effects on memory and regulatory T cells. Data came from immunoSEQ multiplex PCR; TCRdb stores just in-frame clones and leaves some out. The sample lists more than 95,000 clones, roughly 91% seen once, with more than 0.3% in the top ten. Sample: CD4+ T cells sorted from blood. These receptors came from a human donor in good health.

CDR3 in DNA: TGTGCCACCAGCAAAGAAAGAGCAGGGGGAAGATATCAGCCCCAGCATTTT. Translation: CATSKERAGGRYQPQHF. The rearrangement joins TRBV15 to TRBJ1-5; 7 bases are shared with TRBD1. V gave up 4 bases and J gave up 5 bases; unmatched junction bases: 14. The CDR3 is made up of 17 amino acids. Looked up from germline, CDR1 is LNHNV and CDR2 is YYDKDF (reference sequence).

V gene TRBV27 combines with J gene TRBJ1-6; a weak D match, TRBD1 (6 bases). The V gene's germline CDR1 is MNHEY and CDR2 SMNVEV (reference sequence). The CDR3 sequence is 17 residues long. V gave up 1 base and J gave up 1 base, with 11 bases separating them. The CDR3 DNA reads TGTGCCAGCAGTTTATTCAGGGGCATATCCTATAATTCACCCCTCCACTTT. Amino acids: CASSLFRGISYNSPLHF.

CDR3 bases: TGTGCCAGCAAGCCGGGACAGGGGGTCTACGAGCAGTACTTC. It encodes CASKPGQGVYEQYF. This sequence joins TRBV11-2 and TRBJ2-7; 11 bases match TRBD1. Germline assignment: CDR1 SGHAT and CDR2 FQNNGV. This CDR3 is built from 14 residues. After removal of 7 bases from V and 3 bases from J, the junction contained 5 bases not matched to a gene.

V is TRBV7-9 and J is TRBJ2-6; D gene uncertain. This CDR3 contains 13 residues. V was pared by 8 bases and J by 0 bases, with 5 bases between. CDR1 and CDR2 from the germline V gene are SEHNR and FQNEAQ (reference sequence). CDR3 region: CASGSSGANVLTF. The CDR3 bases are TGTGCCAGCGGCTCCTCTGGGGCCAACGTCCTGACTTTC.

A remark on this clone: Other DNA sequences in this sample translate to the same CDR3. The chain recombines TRBV5-1 with TRBJ2-5, with 11 bases aligning to TRBD2. The V gene end was trimmed by 0 bases and the J gene end by 2 bases; junction bases not matched to a gene: 0. CDR3 length: 15 amino acids. Germline assignment: CDR1 SGHRS and CDR2 YFSETQ. CDR3 loop: CASSLGLAGQETQYF. CDR3 sequence (DNA): TGCGCCAGCAGCTTGGGACTAGCGGGGCAAGAGACCCAGTACTTC.

The chain couples TRBV2 to TRBJ2-5; D unresolved. V lost 3 bases to trimming and J lost 6 bases, with 14 bases between them. The CDR3 runs 14 residues. Germline V lookup: CDR1 SNHLY, CDR2 FYNNEI. DNA for the CDR3: TGTGCCAGCAGTGACACTGTAGCTCGGAAGACCCAGTACTTC. Encoded protein: CASSDTVARKTQYF.

This chain joins TRBV20-1 and TRBJ1-1; the D gene is possibly TRBD1 (6 bases). Germline values: CDR1 DFQATT, CDR2 SNEGSKA (reference sequence). The germline V and J ends were trimmed by 8 bases and 4 bases, with 11 bases remaining between them. The CDR3 has 11 residues. The CDR3 sequence: CSTGRGTEAFF. CDR3 bases: TGCAGTACAGGGAGGGGCACTGAAGCTTTCTTT.

This chain uses TRBV10-1 with TRBJ2-1; 9 bases align to TRBD1. After removal of 9 bases from V and 1 base from J, the junction contained 22 bases not matched to a gene. The germline V gene has CDR1 WNHNN and CDR2 SYGVQD (reference sequence). This CDR3 has 20 residues. The CDR3 nucleotides are TGCGCCAGTCAACTCGATGTGGGACAGGGCATGAAGTGGTCCTACAATGAGCAGTTCTTC. This codes for CASQLDVGQGMKWSYNEQFF.

The chain joins TRBV20-1 to TRBJ1-1, with TRBD1 matching 7 bases. V dropped 6 bases and J dropped 9; count of bases not matched to a gene: 7. Germline V CDR1 and CDR2: DFQATT, SNEGSKA (reference sequence). This CDR3 has 11 amino acids. In DNA form, the CDR3 reads TGCAGTGCCGCCCCGGGACAGCAAGCTTTCTTT. Residues: CSAAPGQQAFF.

This sequence joins TRBV11-2 and TRBJ2-5, with D perhaps assigned TRBD1 or TRBD2 (7 bases each). V was clipped by 2 bases and J by 3 bases, with 22 bases between them. CDR1 and CDR2 (germline): SGHAT, FQNNGV. The length of the CDR3 is 18 residues. The CDR3 nucleotides are TGTGCCAGCAGCTTATTTGGTAACAGGGGAGGGGCGGAAGAGACCCAGTACTTC. This gives the protein CASSLFGNRGGAEETQYF.

V is TRBV14 and J is TRBJ2-7; 7 nucleotides line up with TRBD1. Germline values: CDR1 SGHDN, CDR2 FVKESK. The trim removed 6 bases at V and 2 bases at J, leaving 16 bases unmatched. The CDR3 runs to 17 residues. CDR3: CASSREIWTGVPYEQYF. CDR3 DNA: TGTGCCAGCAGTCGCGAAATCTGGACAGGAGTCCCCTACGAGCAGTACTTC.

The chain has TRBV2 and TRBJ2-3; 11 positions agree with TRBD2. The CDR3 has 17 residues. The germline gives CDR1 SNHLY, CDR2 FYNNEI. The ends lost 0 bases at V and 4 bases at J; junction bases unmatched: 6. The CDR3 is CASSEAIIAGGSDTQYF. The CDR3 nucleotides read TGTGCCAGCAGTGAAGCAATAATAGCGGGGGGGTCAGATACGCAGTATTTT. Full variable domain (missing parts from reference TRBV2 and TRBJ2-3): EPEVTQTPSHQVTQMGQEVILRCVPISNHLYFYWYRQILGQKVEFLVSFYNNEISEKSEIFDDQFSVERPDGSNFTLKIRSTKLEDSAMYFCASSEAIIAGGSDTQYFGPGTRLTVL.

The CDR3 bases are TGTGCCAGCAGCCGCATAGTAAGGGCGAACAACTACAATGAGCAGTTCTTC. Residues: CASSRIVRANNYNEQFF. The J gene is TRBJ2-1, the V gene TRBV7-2; D not resolved. V was clipped by 5 bases and J by 3 bases, with 20 bases between them. The germline V gene encodes CDR1 SGHTA and CDR2 FQGNSA. CDR3 size: 17 residues.

The J gene is TRBJ1-5, the V gene TRBV19, with D unclear. With 1 base removed from V and 2 bases from J, the gap between germline ends came to 12 bases. This CDR3 region has 16 residues. Germline lookup yields CDR1 LNHDA and CDR2 SQIVND (reference sequence). Written as DNA, the CDR3 is TGTGCCAGTAGTATAGCAAGCCCCGCGGGCAATCAGCCCCAGCATTTT. This gives the protein CASSIASPAGNQPQHF.

In DNA, the CDR3 is TGTGCCAGCAGTTACAGGCTCTACGAGCAGTACTTC. Amino acids: CASSYRLYEQYF. The chain has TRBV6-6 and TRBJ2-7; no reliable D call. CDR3 length: 12 residues. The germline V and J ends were trimmed by 2 bases and 3 bases, with 5 bases remaining between them. CDR1 is MNHNY and CDR2 is SVGAGI in the germline V gene (reference sequence).

This clone was observed a single time. The chain uses TRBV11-1 and TRBJ2-3; 9 bases agree with TRBD1. CDR3 length equals 14 residues. The V and J ends lost 4 bases and 4 bases, in that order; junction bases with no gene match: 3. Germline lookup yields CDR1 SGHAT and CDR2 FQDESV (reference sequence). CDR3 coding DNA: TGTGCCAGCAGCTCAGACAGGGGGGCAGATACGCAGTATTTT. Encoded protein: CASSSDRGADTQYF.

CDR3 sequence (DNA): TGCGCCAGCAGCGCCCCACGTAAACTAGCGGGAGGGCGGGGGTACGAGCAGTACTTC. Protein sequence: CASSAPRKLAGGRGYEQYF. This chain joins TRBV4-1 and TRBJ2-7; 13 nucleotides agree with TRBD2. CDR3 length equals 19 residues. Germline trimming cut 5 bases from V and 4 bases from J; bases unmatched to any gene: 17. The V gene's germline CDR1 is MGHRA and CDR2 YSYEKL.

The V gene is TRBV6-6, the J gene TRBJ1-4; unclear D gene. The V end was cut by 6 bases, the J end by 8 bases, with 22 bases between. CDR1 MNHNY and CDR2 SVGAGI come from the germline V gene (reference sequence). This CDR3 is 16 amino acids long. CDR3 amino acids: CASSNYRTGLGEKLFF. DNA of the CDR3: TGTGCCAGCAGCAACTACAGAACGGGGTTGGGAGAAAAACTGTTTTTT.

The chain links TRBV29-1 to TRBJ2-2, with no clear D. The CDR3 consists of 13 residues. V lost 4 bases and J 4 bases, leaving 10 bases between the germline ends. The germline V gene has CDR1 SQVTM and CDR2 ANQGSEA. The CDR3 DNA is TGCAGCGTTGCACAGATTCCCACCGGGGAGCTGTTTTTT. Translating it yields CSVAQIPTGELFF.

The chain joins TRBV5-1 to TRBJ2-7; 10 nucleotides line up with TRBD1. The V segment lost 1 base and the J segment 3 bases; nucleotides outside the gene matches: 7. Germline CDR1 is SGHRS and CDR2 is YFSETQ. This CDR3 has 16 residues. Written as DNA, the CDR3 is TGCGCCAGCAGCTTGAGACCGGGACAGGGGCACTACGAGCAGTACTTC. Its protein product is CASSLRPGQGHYEQYF.

V is TRBV5-1 and J is TRBJ2-7; the match to TRBD2 covers 7 bases. The germline V gene has CDR1 SGHRS and CDR2 YFSETQ. The V gene end was trimmed by 5 bases and the J gene end by 0 bases; junction bases not matched to a gene: 8. CDR3 length equals 15 residues. The CDR3, as DNA: TGCGCCAGCAGTCCTGAGGGGAGGGCCTCCTACGAGCAGTACTTC. This translates into CASSPEGRASYEQYF.

This clone was seen just once. This sequence joins TRBV7-2 and TRBJ2-2; no reliable D call. The CDR3 loop spans 14 amino acids. Germline V CDR1 and CDR2: SGHTA, FQGNSA. V was cut by 4 bases and J by 3 bases, with 9 bases left in between. DNA of the CDR3: TGTGCCAGCAGCTCACGATATGACACCGGGGAGCTGTTTTTT. Encoded protein: CASSSRYDTGELFF.

The CDR3 loop is CASRRGRTNYGYTF. CDR3 coding DNA: TGTGCCAGCAGACGGGGGAGGACTAACTATGGCTACACCTTC. The chain employs TRBV6-5 and TRBJ1-2; D possibly corresponds to TRBD1 (5 bases). The CDR3 is 14 amino acids. Germline loops: CDR1 MNHEY, CDR2 SVGAGI. Trimming shortened V by 6 bases and J by 0 bases, and 11 bases separated the two germline ends.

In its sample, this clone was seen once. The rearrangement uses TRBV11-3 and TRBJ1-4; TRBD1 might be the D (5 bases). This CDR3 is built from 15 residues. Germline assignment: CDR1 SGHNT and CDR2 YENEEA. Trimming pared 5 bases from V and 0 bases from J, leaving 10 bases between. The CDR3, as DNA: TGTGCCAGCAGCCGACAGTTCTCAACTAATGAAAAACTGTTTTTT. Translating gives CASSRQFSTNEKLFF.

The table lists this clone with a count of one. This chain connects TRBV30 to TRBJ1-5; 8 bases align to TRBD1. This CDR3 is 15 amino acids long. J gave up 10 bases and V 3 bases, and 14 bases lay outside the gene matches. Germline assignment: CDR1 GTSNPN and CDR2 SVGIG (reference sequence). The CDR3 loop is CAWSRGQGATGPQHF. Written as DNA, the CDR3 is TGTGCCTGGAGCCGGGGGCAGGGGGCAACGGGACCCCAGCATTTT.

CDR3 DNA sequence: TGTGCCAGCAGCTCGCAGGGGGCCTTCTACGAGCAGTACTTC. Translating it yields CASSSQGAFYEQYF. This chain joins TRBV7-9 and TRBJ2-7, with 8 nucleotides matching TRBD1. Per the germline V gene, CDR1 is SEHNR and CDR2 is FQNEAQ (reference sequence). This CDR3 spans 14 amino acids. V dropped 4 bases and J dropped 3; count of bases not matched to a gene: 5.

The chain links TRBV7-9 to TRBJ2-7, with unresolved D. Trimming took 5 bases from V and 7 from J, leaving 15 bases between them. This CDR3 region has 13 residues. Germline V gene lookup returns CDR1 SEHNR and CDR2 FQNEAQ (reference sequence). The CDR3 DNA is TGTGCCAGCAGCATCAGACAAAATTCGGAGCAGTACTTC. The encoded protein is CASSIRQNSEQYF.